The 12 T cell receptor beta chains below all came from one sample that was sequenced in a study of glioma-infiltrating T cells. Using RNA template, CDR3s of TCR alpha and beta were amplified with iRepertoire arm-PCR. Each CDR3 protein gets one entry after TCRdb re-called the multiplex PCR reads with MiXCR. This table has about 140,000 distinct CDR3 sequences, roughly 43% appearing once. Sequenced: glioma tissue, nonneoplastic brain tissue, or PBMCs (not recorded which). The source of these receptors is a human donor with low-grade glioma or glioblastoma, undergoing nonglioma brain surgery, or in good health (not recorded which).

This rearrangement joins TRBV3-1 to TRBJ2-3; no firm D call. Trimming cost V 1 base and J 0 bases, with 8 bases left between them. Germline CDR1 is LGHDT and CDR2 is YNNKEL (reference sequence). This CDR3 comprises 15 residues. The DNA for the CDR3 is TGTGCCAGCAGCCAAGTTGGTCCGAGCACAGATACGCAGTATTTT. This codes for CASSQVGPSTDTQYF.

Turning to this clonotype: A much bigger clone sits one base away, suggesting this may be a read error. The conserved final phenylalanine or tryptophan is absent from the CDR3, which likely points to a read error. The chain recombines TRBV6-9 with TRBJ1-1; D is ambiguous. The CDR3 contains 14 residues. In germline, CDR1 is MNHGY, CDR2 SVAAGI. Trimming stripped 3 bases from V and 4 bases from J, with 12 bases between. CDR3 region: CASSYASESTEAFL. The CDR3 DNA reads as TGTGCCAGCAGTTACGCTTCTGAAAGCACTGAAGCTTTCCTT.

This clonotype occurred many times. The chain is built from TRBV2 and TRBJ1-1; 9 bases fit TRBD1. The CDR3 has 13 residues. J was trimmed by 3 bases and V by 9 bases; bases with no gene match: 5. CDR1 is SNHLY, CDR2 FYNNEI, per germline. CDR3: CASTGTGYTEAFF. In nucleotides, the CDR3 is TGTGCCAGTACCGGGACAGGGTACACTGAAGCTTTCTTT.

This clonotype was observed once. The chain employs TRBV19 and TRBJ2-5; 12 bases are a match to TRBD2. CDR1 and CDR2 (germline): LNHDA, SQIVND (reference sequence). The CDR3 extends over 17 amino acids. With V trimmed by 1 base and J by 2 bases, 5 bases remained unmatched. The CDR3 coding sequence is TGTGCCAGTAGTATAGGCATGACTAGCGGGGGTCAAGAGACCCAGTACTTC. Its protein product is CASSIGMTSGGQETQYF.

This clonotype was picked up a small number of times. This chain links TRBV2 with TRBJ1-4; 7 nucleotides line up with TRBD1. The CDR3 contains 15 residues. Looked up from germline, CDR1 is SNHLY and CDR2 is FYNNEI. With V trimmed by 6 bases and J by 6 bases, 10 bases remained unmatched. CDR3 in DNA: TGTGCCAGCAGGGACTTCGACAGGGCGGATGAAAAACTGTTTTTT. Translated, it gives CASRDFDRADEKLFF.

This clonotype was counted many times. DNA of the CDR3: TGTGCCAGCAGTTGGGGGAGCGGGGTTCCCACAGATACGCAGTATTTT. Translating gives CASSWGSGVPTDTQYF. This sequence joins TRBV6-1 and TRBJ2-3, with 7 bases fitting TRBD2. The CDR3 is 16 amino acids. The junction had 10 bases not matched to a gene; V was cut back by 5 bases and J by 2 bases. Per the germline V gene, CDR1 is MNHNS and CDR2 is SASEGT.

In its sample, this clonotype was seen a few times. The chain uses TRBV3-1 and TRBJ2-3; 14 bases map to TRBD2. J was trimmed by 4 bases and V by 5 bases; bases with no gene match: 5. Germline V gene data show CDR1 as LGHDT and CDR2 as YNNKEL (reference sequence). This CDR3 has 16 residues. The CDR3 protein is CASSAGLAGDADTQYF. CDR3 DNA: TGTGCCAGCAGCGCGGGACTAGCGGGAGATGCAGATACGCAGTATTTT.

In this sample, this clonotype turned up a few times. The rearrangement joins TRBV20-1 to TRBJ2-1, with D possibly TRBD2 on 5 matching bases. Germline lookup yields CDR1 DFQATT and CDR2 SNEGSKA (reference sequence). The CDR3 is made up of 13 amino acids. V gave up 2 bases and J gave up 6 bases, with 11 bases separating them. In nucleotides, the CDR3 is TGCAGTGCTAGATCGGGGAGAGGCAATGAGCAGTTCTTC. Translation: CSARSGRGNEQFF.

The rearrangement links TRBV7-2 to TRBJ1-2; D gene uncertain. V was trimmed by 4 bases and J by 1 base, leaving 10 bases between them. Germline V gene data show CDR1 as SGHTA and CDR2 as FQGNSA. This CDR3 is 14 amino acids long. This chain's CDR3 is CASSSDGNNYGYTF. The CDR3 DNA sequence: TGTGCCAGCAGCTCGGACGGGAATAACTATGGCTACACCTTC.

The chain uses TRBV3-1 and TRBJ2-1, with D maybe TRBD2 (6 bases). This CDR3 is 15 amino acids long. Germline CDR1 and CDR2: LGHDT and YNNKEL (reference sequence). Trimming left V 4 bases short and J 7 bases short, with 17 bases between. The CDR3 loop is CASSPTTGSTNEQFF. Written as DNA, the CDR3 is TGTGCCAGCAGCCCCACCACCGGGAGTACTAATGAGCAGTTCTTC.

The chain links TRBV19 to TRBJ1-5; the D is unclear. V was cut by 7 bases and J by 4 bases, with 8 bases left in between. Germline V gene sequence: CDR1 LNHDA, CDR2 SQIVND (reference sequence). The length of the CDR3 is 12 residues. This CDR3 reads CASTRGNQPQHF. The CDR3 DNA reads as TGTGCCAGTACCCGAGGTAATCAGCCCCAGCATTTT.

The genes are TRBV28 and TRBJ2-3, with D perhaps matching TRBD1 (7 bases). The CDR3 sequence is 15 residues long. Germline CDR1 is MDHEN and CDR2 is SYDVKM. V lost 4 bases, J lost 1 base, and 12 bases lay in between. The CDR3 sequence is CASSSQGGGTDTQYF. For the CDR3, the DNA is TGTGCCAGCAGTTCCCAGGGGGGAGGCACAGATACGCAGTATTTT.